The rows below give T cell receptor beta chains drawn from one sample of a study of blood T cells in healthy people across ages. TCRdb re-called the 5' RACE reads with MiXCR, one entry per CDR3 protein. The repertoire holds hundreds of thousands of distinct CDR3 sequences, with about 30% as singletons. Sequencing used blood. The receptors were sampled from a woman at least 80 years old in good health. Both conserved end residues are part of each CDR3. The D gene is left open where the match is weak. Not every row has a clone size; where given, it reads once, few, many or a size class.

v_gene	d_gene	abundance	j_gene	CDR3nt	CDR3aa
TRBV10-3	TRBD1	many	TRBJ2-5	TGTGCCATCAGTGAGTCGGTCCCCGGGACAGGGAAAGAGACCCAGTACTTC	CAISESVPGTGKETQYF
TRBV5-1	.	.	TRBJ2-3	TGCGCCAGCAGCTTTTCGGATAACACAGATACGCAGTATTTT	CASSFSDNTDTQYF
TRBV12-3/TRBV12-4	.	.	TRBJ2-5	TGTGCCAGCAGTTTAGGCAGGAGAGCCTTCTATGAGCAGTACTTC	CASSLGRRAFYEQYF
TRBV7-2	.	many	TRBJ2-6	TGTGCCAGCAGCCAGGGGCTGGCTGGGGCCAACGTCCTGACTTTC	CASSQGLAGANVLTF
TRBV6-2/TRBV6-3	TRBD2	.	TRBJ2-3	TGTGCCGGCAGTTACTCCGTCTCGCTAGCGGCCACCACAGATACGCAGTATTTT	CAGSYSVSLAATTDTQYF
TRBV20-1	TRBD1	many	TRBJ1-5	TGCAGTGCTACCCAGGGGGGAAATAGCAATCAGCCCCAGCATTTT	CSATQGGNSNQPQHF
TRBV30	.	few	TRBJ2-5	TGTGCCTGGAGTGGAGGGGTCGACCTGGAGACCCAGTACTTC	CAWSGGVDLETQYF
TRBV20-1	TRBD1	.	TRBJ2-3	TGCAGTGCTGCGACAGGGGGAGGAAGCACAGATACGCAGTATTTT	CSAATGGGSTDTQYF
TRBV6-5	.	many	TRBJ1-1	TGTGCCAGCAGTTACTCGAATCAAAACACTGAAGCTTTCTTT	CASSYSNQNTEAFF
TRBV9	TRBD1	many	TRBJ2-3	TGTGCCAGCAGCGTTTCCGGGACAGGGGCAGATACGCAGTATTTT	CASSVSGTGADTQYF
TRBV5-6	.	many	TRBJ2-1	TGTGCCAGCAGCGAAATAGGACTATACGGCAATGAGCAGTTCTTC	CASSEIGLYGNEQFF
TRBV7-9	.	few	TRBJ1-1	TGTGCCAGCAGCTTAGACCGGTGGGCGGGCACTGAAGCTTTCTTT	CASSLDRWAGTEAFF
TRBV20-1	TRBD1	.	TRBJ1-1	TGCAGTGCTAAGGGGGCAGGGGAGTCTGAAGCTTTCTTT	CSAKGAGESEAFF
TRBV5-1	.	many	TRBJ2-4	TGCGCCAGCAGCCCTAGGACAGCCTCGGACATTCAGTACTTC	CASSPRTASDIQYF
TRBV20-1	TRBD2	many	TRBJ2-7	TGCAGTGCAGGGCTAGCGGGGGCCACCTACGAGCAGTACTTC	CSAGLAGATYEQYF
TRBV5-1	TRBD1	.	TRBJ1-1	TGCGCCAGCCGAATTCGACAGGGGAACACTGAAGCTTTCTTT	CASRIRQGNTEAFF
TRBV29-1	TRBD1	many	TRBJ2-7	TGCAGCGTGCACCTCGGGACAGGCTCCTACGAGCAGTACTTC	CSVHLGTGSYEQYF
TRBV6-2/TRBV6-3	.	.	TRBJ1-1	TGTGCCAGCAGTTACTCGCCAAGATCCGTCCGGTTGGCTGAAGCTTTCTTT	CASSYSPRSVRLAEAFF
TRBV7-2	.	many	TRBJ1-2	TGTGCCAGCAGAAGAGATGGGGTTTTCGGAGGCTACACCTTC	CASRRDGVFGGYTF
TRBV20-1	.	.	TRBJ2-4	TGCAGTGCTAGAGGAGGAAGAGGACAGACCATTCAGTACTTC	CSARGGRGQTIQYF
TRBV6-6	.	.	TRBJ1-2	TGTGCCAGCAGTTACGAATCAAGGGGCAGGGACGGCTACACCTTC	CASSYESRGRDGYTF
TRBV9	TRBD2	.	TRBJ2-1	TGTGCCAGCAGCGTAGACGACGGGGGGAATGAGCAGTTCTTC	CASSVDDGGNEQFF
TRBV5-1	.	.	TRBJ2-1	TGCGCCAGCAGCACCCAGGGGGGTGAGCAGTTCTTC	CASSTQGGEQFF